These 25 T cell receptor beta chains originate from one sample sequenced in a study of blood T cell repertoires in COVID-19. Libraries were prepared by immunoSEQ multiplex PCR; TCRdb keeps only in-frame clonotypes and omits some of them. This table holds approximately 110,000 clones, about 75% found once. Sequenced sample: peripheral blood. The receptor set was obtained from a woman aged 70-85 years with acute or convalescent COVID-19.

The V and J genes are TRBV18 and TRBJ2-7; 7 nucleotides line up with TRBD1. The germline CDR1 and CDR2 sequences are KGHSH and LQKENI. The CDR3 is made up of 15 amino acids. V lost 3 bases to trimming and J lost 1 base; unmatched junction nucleotides: 6. The CDR3 loop is CASSPIDRASYEQYF. The CDR3 DNA is TGTGCCAGCTCACCGATCGACAGGGCTTCCTACGAGCAGTACTTC.

The V and J genes are TRBV7-9 and TRBJ1-4; TRBD1 aligns across 7 bases. The germline V gene has CDR1 SEHNR and CDR2 FQNEAQ (reference sequence). Germline trimming cut 0 bases from V and 3 bases from J; bases unmatched to any gene: 1. The CDR3 loop spans 15 amino acids. The DNA of the CDR3 is TGTGCCAGCAGCTTAGCGGGGACAGCTAATGAAAAACTGTTTTTT. Translated, it gives CASSLAGTANEKLFF.

The chain recombines TRBV29-1 with TRBJ1-1; 10 nucleotides match TRBD1. Germline-derived CDR1 and CDR2 are SQVTM and ANQGSEA. V trimming: 6 bases; J trimming: 3 bases; junction bases outside the gene matches: 7. The CDR3 length is 14 residues. CDR3 sequence (DNA): TGCAGCGTACTCCCGACAGGGGGCTACACTGAAGCTTTCTTT. Its translation is CSVLPTGGYTEAFF.

V and J are TRBV28 and TRBJ1-5; D gene uncertain. CDR3 size: 12 residues. The V and J ends lost 7 bases and 5 bases respectively, with 9 bases between them. CDR1 is MDHEN, CDR2 SYDVKM, per germline. CDR3 amino acids: CASTSGDQPQHF. The CDR3 bases are TGTGCCAGCACGTCCGGTGATCAGCCCCAGCATTTT. Full variable domain (remainder filled in from reference TRBV28 and TRBJ1-5): DVKVTQSSRYLVKRTGEKVFLECVQDMDHENMFWYRQDPGLGLRLIYFSYDVKMKEKGDIPEGYSVSREKKERFSLILESASTNQTSMYLCASTSGDQPQHFGDGTRLSIL.

To note about this clone: This sample includes further DNA sequences coding for the same CDR3. The chain is built from TRBV5-1 and TRBJ2-7, with 8 positions matching TRBD1. J was trimmed by 3 bases and V by 0 bases; bases with no gene match: 2. The germline CDR1 and CDR2 sequences are SGHRS and YFSETQ. The CDR3 has 14 amino acids. The CDR3 protein is CASSLGGQGYEQYF. The CDR3 DNA follows: TGCGCCAGCAGCTTGGGCGGACAGGGCTACGAGCAGTACTTC.

V is TRBV10-3 and J is TRBJ2-7; D is unclear. The CDR3 sequence is 16 residues long. CDR1 ENHRY and CDR2 SYGVKD come from the germline V gene. Trimming took off 2 bases at V and 2 bases at J, with 16 bases between the two ends. The CDR3 loop is CAISETANPMPYEQYF. Written as DNA, the CDR3 is TGTGCCATCAGTGAGACTGCAAACCCAATGCCCTACGAGCAGTACTTC.

The chain combines TRBV5-1 with TRBJ1-3, with D perhaps TRBD1 (5 bases). CDR1 SGHRS and CDR2 YFSETQ come from the germline V gene. CDR3 length equals 13 residues. V was pared by 7 bases and J by 0 bases, with 8 bases between. CDR3 nucleotides: TGCGCCAGCGGGGCCACCTCTGGAAACACCATATATTTT. It yields the protein CASGATSGNTIYF. Full variable domain (missing parts from reference TRBV5-1 and TRBJ1-3): KAGVTQTPRYLIKTRGQQVTLSCSPISGHRSVSWYQQTPGQGLQFLFEYFSETQRNKGNFPGRFSGRQFSNSRSEMNVSTLELGDSALYLCASGATSGNTIYFGEGSWLTVV.

The rearrangement joins TRBV6-5 to TRBJ2-7; TRBD2 matches at 14 bases. CDR3 size: 16 residues. Germline loops: CDR1 MNHEY, CDR2 SVGAGI. V dropped 3 bases and J dropped 3; count of bases not matched to a gene: 4. Written as DNA, the CDR3 is TGTGCCAGCAGTTATGGGACTAGCGGGGGCCTCTACGAGCAGTACTTC. Translated: CASSYGTSGGLYEQYF.

The table lists this clone with a count of one. This chain connects TRBV6-5 to TRBJ2-2; possibly TRBD1 for D (6 bases). The CDR3 consists of 14 residues. Trimming cost V 0 bases and J 4 bases, with 6 bases left between them. Germline V gene lookup returns CDR1 MNHEY and CDR2 SVGAGI. CDR3 loop: CASSYSTGTGELFF. The CDR3 DNA follows: TGTGCCAGCAGTTACTCGACAGGCACCGGGGAGCTGTTTTTT.

There are a few counts of this clone. This chain links TRBV10-3 with TRBJ1-1, with 7 bases identical to TRBD1. V trimming: 4 bases; J trimming: 5 bases; junction bases outside the gene matches: 7. This CDR3 comprises 14 residues. Per the germline V gene, CDR1 is ENHRY and CDR2 is SYGVKD. CDR3 sequence (DNA): TGTGCCATCAGTGTGGAGGGGGCGCGAACTGAAGCTTTCTTT. It encodes CAISVEGARTEAFF.

This chain uses TRBV28 with TRBJ1-1; D is ambiguous. This CDR3 region has 12 residues. Trimming removed 11 bases at V and 0 bases at J, with 10 bases between. CDR1 and CDR2 from the germline V gene are MDHEN and SYDVKM. Here the CDR3 reads CAHNKMNTEAFF. CDR3 DNA: TGTGCCCACAACAAAATGAACACTGAAGCTTTCTTT. Full variable domain (outside the CDR3, taken from reference TRBV28 and TRBJ1-1): DVKVTQSSRYLVKRTGEKVFLECVQDMDHENMFWYRQDPGLGLRLIYFSYDVKMKEKGDIPEGYSVSREKKERFSLILESASTNQTSMYLCAHNKMNTEAFFGQGTRLTVV.

This chain links TRBV5-1 with TRBJ2-2; a weak D match, TRBD1 (6 bases). CDR3 length equals 17 residues. The V gene lost 0 bases and the J gene lost 5 bases, with 17 bases spanning the gap. Germline V gene lookup returns CDR1 SGHRS and CDR2 YFSETQ. DNA for the CDR3: TGCGCCAGCAGCTTGGCCGGCCAGGGGATTCGTACCGGGGAGCTGTTTTTT. Protein: CASSLAGQGIRTGELFF. The variable domain in full, with the rest retrieved from reference TRBV5-1 and TRBJ2-2, is KAGVTQTPRYLIKTRGQQVTLSCSPISGHRSVSWYQQTPGQGLQFLFEYFSETQRNKGNFPGRFSGRQFSNSRSEMNVSTLELGDSALYLCASSLAGQGIRTGELFFGEGSRLTVL.

V usage is TRBV3-1 (or the pseudogene TRBV3-2) and J usage is TRBJ2-1; tentative D call: TRBD1 (6 bases). The CDR3 has 15 residues. Trimming pared 1 base from V and 9 bases from J, leaving 16 bases between. The germline V gene has CDR1 LGHDT and CDR2 YNNKEL (reference sequence). The DNA for the CDR3 is TGTGCCAGCAGCCAAGGGCAGGGGAAAGGGTCTGAGCAGTTCTTC. As protein: CASSQGQGKGSEQFF.

The rearrangement links TRBV19 to TRBJ1-3; the match to TRBD1 covers 7 bases. The CDR3 covers 14 residues. Germline-derived CDR1 and CDR2 are LNHDA and SQIVND (reference sequence). V lost 5 bases and J lost 2; bases outside the gene matches: 3. DNA of the CDR3: TGTGCCAGTAGTGACAGGGTGCCTGGAAACACCATATATTTT. It specifies CASSDRVPGNTIYF. The full variable domain, its missing parts supplied by reference TRBV19 and TRBJ1-3, is DGGITQSPKYLFRKEGQNVTLSCEQNLNHDAMYWYRQDPGQGLRLIYYSQIVNDFQKGDIAEGYSVSREKKESFPLTVTSAQKNPTAFYLCASSDRVPGNTIYFGEGSWLTVV.

This clone was observed a few times. The CDR3 region has the DNA TGTGCCAGCAGTTCGCAGACAGGCCCGAACACTGAAGCTTTCTTT. It codes for CASSSQTGPNTEAFF. The V gene is TRBV6-5, the J gene TRBJ1-1, with D possibly matching TRBD1 (6 bases). Germline values: CDR1 MNHEY, CDR2 SVGAGI. Trimming stripped 4 bases from V and 1 base from J, with 13 bases between. The CDR3 consists of 15 residues.

The chain carries TRBV3-1 (or the pseudogene TRBV3-2) and TRBJ2-5, with D possibly TRBD1 on 6 matching bases. The CDR3 spans 14 residues. With 1 base removed from V and 5 bases from J, the gap between germline ends came to 11 bases. CDR1 LGHDT and CDR2 YNNKEL come from the germline V gene (reference sequence). DNA for the CDR3: TGTGCCAGCAGCCAAGTACAGGGTCGGGAGACCCAGTACTTC. Translated, it gives CASSQVQGRETQYF.

V is TRBV6-5 and J is TRBJ2-2; possible D gene TRBD1, 6 bases. From germline, CDR1 is MNHEY and CDR2 SVGAGI. The CDR3 loop spans 14 amino acids. V dropped 6 bases and J dropped 3 bases, with 11 bases sitting between them. The CDR3 DNA is TGTGCCAGCAGACCGACAGGTGACACCGGGGAGCTGTTTTTT. Amino acids: CASRPTGDTGELFF.

This sequence joins TRBV6-1 and TRBJ2-1, with TRBD2 matching 11 bases. J lost 6 bases, V lost 3 bases, and 4 bases had no gene match. CDR1 and CDR2 from the germline V gene are MNHNS and SASEGT. The CDR3 has 15 amino acids. CDR3 residues: CASSETSGVFNEQFF. CDR3 sequence (DNA): TGTGCCAGCAGTGAGACTAGCGGGGTCTTCAATGAGCAGTTCTTC.

CDR3 nucleotide sequence: TGTGCCAGCAGCACCGACAGATACGAGCAGTACTTC. This codes for CASSTDRYEQYF. The chain recombines TRBV6-6 with TRBJ2-7; a possible D gene is TRBD1 (5 bases). This CDR3 has 12 residues. Germline CDR1 is MNHNY and CDR2 is SVGAGI (reference sequence). V dropped 6 bases and J dropped 4 bases, with 10 bases sitting between them.

The J gene is TRBJ1-1, the V gene TRBV11-2; D call uncertain. CDR1 is SGHAT and CDR2 is FQNNGV in the germline V gene. The germline V and J ends were trimmed by 0 bases and 10 bases, with 12 bases remaining between them. The CDR3 has 13 residues. The CDR3 spells CASSLEESSRAFF. Written as DNA, the CDR3 is TGTGCCAGCAGCTTAGAAGAGTCCTCTCGAGCTTTCTTT.

The V call is TRBV6-1, the J call TRBJ1-2; D not certain. V lost 3 bases and J lost 0, with 11 bases in between. The V gene's germline CDR1 is MNHNS and CDR2 SASEGT. CDR3 length: 15 residues. CDR3: CASSDMAAANYGYTF. The CDR3 region has the DNA TGTGCCAGCAGTGATATGGCGGCAGCTAACTATGGCTACACCTTC.

This clone has only one observation. V is TRBV3-1 (or the pseudogene TRBV3-2) and J is TRBJ1-2, with D tentatively TRBD1 (6 bases). CDR1 is LGHDT and CDR2 is YNNKEL in the germline V gene (reference sequence). This CDR3 has 15 amino acids. V lost 2 bases and J 2 bases, leaving 12 bases between the germline ends. CDR3 region: CASSQKGGFNYGYTF. The CDR3 bases are TGTGCCAGCAGCCAAAAAGGGGGATTCAACTATGGCTACACCTTC.

As DNA, the CDR3 is TGTGCCAGCAGTCCTATATCCCAAGAGACCCAGTACTTC. Amino acid sequence: CASSPISQETQYF. V is TRBV27 and J is TRBJ2-5; no definite D call. The V end lost 5 bases, the J end lost 1 base, and 8 bases lay between the germline ends. Germline-derived CDR1 and CDR2 are MNHEY and SMNVEV (reference sequence). CDR3 size: 13 residues.

This clone was observed once. V gene TRBV4-1 combines with J gene TRBJ1-1; tentative D call: TRBD1 (5 bases). There are 17 residues in the CDR3. Germline-derived CDR1 and CDR2 are MGHRA and YSYEKL. V shed 0 bases and J shed 3 bases, with 17 bases lying between them. The CDR3 region is CASSQEGGRGGYTEAFF. DNA of the CDR3: TGCGCCAGCAGCCAAGAGGGAGGAAGGGGAGGTTACACTGAAGCTTTCTTT.

To note about this clone: The same CDR3 can be traced to other DNA sequences in this sample. This chain joins TRBV2 and TRBJ2-2; tentatively, D is TRBD1 (5 bases). This CDR3 contains 14 residues. V was pared by 2 bases and J by 5 bases, with 9 bases between. Germline CDR1 is SNHLY and CDR2 is FYNNEI. The CDR3 DNA follows: TGTGCCAGCAGTGAATTGGCAGGGACCGGGGAGCTGTTTTTT. The encoded protein is CASSELAGTGELFF.